These 11 T cell receptor beta chains came from one sample sequenced in a study of T cell responses to AZD1222 COVID-19 vaccine. Profiling relied on immunoSEQ multiplex PCR, and the TCRdb table lists in-frame clones only, not all of them. The data contain tens of thousands of clones, about 85% of them seen just once; the ten biggest clones take up approximately 13%. Sequenced material: peripheral blood, taken on day 0 of AZD1222 vaccination. These receptor sequences come from an adult in good health.

This rearrangement joins TRBV9 to TRBJ1-3; D call uncertain. Trimming removed 1 base at V and 4 bases at J, with 12 bases between. Germline V gene lookup returns CDR1 SGDLS and CDR2 YYNGEE. CDR3 length equals 15 residues. In nucleotides, the CDR3 is TGTGCCAGCAGCGTATCTGGCTTCGGGGGAAACACCATATATTTT. It codes for CASSVSGFGGNTIYF.

This rearrangement joins TRBV7-9 to TRBJ1-2, with a weak D call TRBD1 (5 bases). The CDR3 consists of 16 residues. V lost 5 bases and J 2 bases, leaving 18 bases between the germline ends. Germline CDR1 SEHNR, CDR2 FQNEAQ (reference sequence). The CDR3 region is CASSLGESAENYGYTF. The CDR3 DNA is TGTGCCAGCAGCCTAGGGGAGTCTGCGGAGAACTATGGCTACACCTTC.

The rearrangement joins TRBV4-1 to TRBJ1-4; TRBD1 might be the D (6 bases). This CDR3 spans 19 amino acids. Germline V gene lookup returns CDR1 MGHRA and CDR2 YSYEKL. V was shortened by 1 base and J by 2 bases, with 20 bases between the two germline ends. The CDR3 sequence is CASSQALGGLVPTNEKLFF. CDR3 DNA sequence: TGCGCCAGCAGCCAAGCGTTAGGGGGATTGGTTCCGACTAATGAAAAACTGTTTTTT.

V and J are TRBV27 and TRBJ2-2, with D possibly being TRBD1 or TRBD2 (5 bases each). The CDR3 sequence is 15 residues long. The germline V gene has CDR1 MNHEY and CDR2 SMNVEV (reference sequence). V lost 2 bases and J lost 6, with 13 bases in between. Here the CDR3 DNA reads TGTGCCAGCAGTTTAATAAGGCAGGGAGCCGGGGAGCTGTTTTTT. It yields the protein CASSLIRQGAGELFF.

This clone showed up just once. The J gene is TRBJ2-5, the V gene TRBV21-1; TRBD1 is taken as the D call from the table, unchecked against the DNA. TRBV21-1 is labeled a pseudogene. This CDR3 comprises 18 residues. The CDR3 region has the DNA TGTGCCAGCAGCAAAGCAACCGGGACAGGGGAAGTGAGGGAGACCCAGTACTTC. It specifies CASSKATGTGEVRETQYF.

The rearrangement uses TRBV28 and TRBJ1-6; 9 bases match TRBD1. CDR1 is MDHEN and CDR2 is SYDVKM in the germline V gene. V lost 8 bases, J lost 8 bases, and 10 bases stayed unmatched. The CDR3 spans 15 residues. The CDR3 region has the DNA TGTGCCAGCGGCGGCCATGGACAGGGGCATTCACCCCTCCACTTT. It translates to CASGGHGQGHSPLHF.

This chain's CDR3 is CASTPSGLAYGYTF. The DNA of the CDR3 is TGTGCCAGTACCCCGAGTGGACTCGCCTATGGCTACACCTTC. The rearrangement uses TRBV19 and TRBJ1-2; unclear D gene. Germline CDR1 LNHDA, CDR2 SQIVND (reference sequence). Trimming removed 7 bases at V and 4 bases at J, with 16 bases between. This CDR3 spans 14 amino acids.

A few counts support this clone. The V gene is TRBV11-3, the J gene TRBJ2-2, with TRBD1 matching over 9 bases. CDR1 is SGHNT and CDR2 is YENEEA in the germline V gene. The CDR3 consists of 13 residues. The junction had 2 bases not matched to a gene; V was cut back by 3 bases and J by 9 bases. The CDR3 region is CASSLGTGRELFF. The CDR3 bases are TGTGCCAGCAGCTTGGGGACAGGGCGGGAGCTGTTTTTT.

The chain combines TRBV28 with TRBJ1-2; TRBD1 matches 11 bases. CDR3 length: 16 residues. The V gene end was trimmed by 7 bases and the J gene end by 6 bases; junction bases not matched to a gene: 13. Germline CDR1 MDHEN, CDR2 SYDVKM. DNA of the CDR3: TGTGCCAGCACTACAACCTGGACAGGGGGCATTAATGGCTACACCTTC. This gives the protein CASTTTWTGGINGYTF.

V gene TRBV6-5 combines with J gene TRBJ1-3; no clear D gene. Germline V gives CDR1 MNHEY, CDR2 SVGAGI. CDR3 length: 16 amino acids. Trimming took off 2 bases at V and 0 bases at J, with 11 bases between the two ends. The CDR3 here is CASSYTPRSSGNTIYF. The CDR3 nucleotides are TGTGCCAGCAGTTACACCCCTCGGTCCTCTGGAAACACCATATATTTT.

The rearrangement links TRBV7-9 to TRBJ2-7; a weak D match, TRBD2 (6 bases). V was clipped by 2 bases and J by 3 bases, with 8 bases between them. This CDR3 is 13 amino acids long. Germline V gene sequence: CDR1 SEHNR, CDR2 FQNEAQ (reference sequence). DNA for the CDR3: TGTGCCAGCAGCTTAACGGGGGACTACGAGCAGTACTTC. Translated, it gives CASSLTGDYEQYF.